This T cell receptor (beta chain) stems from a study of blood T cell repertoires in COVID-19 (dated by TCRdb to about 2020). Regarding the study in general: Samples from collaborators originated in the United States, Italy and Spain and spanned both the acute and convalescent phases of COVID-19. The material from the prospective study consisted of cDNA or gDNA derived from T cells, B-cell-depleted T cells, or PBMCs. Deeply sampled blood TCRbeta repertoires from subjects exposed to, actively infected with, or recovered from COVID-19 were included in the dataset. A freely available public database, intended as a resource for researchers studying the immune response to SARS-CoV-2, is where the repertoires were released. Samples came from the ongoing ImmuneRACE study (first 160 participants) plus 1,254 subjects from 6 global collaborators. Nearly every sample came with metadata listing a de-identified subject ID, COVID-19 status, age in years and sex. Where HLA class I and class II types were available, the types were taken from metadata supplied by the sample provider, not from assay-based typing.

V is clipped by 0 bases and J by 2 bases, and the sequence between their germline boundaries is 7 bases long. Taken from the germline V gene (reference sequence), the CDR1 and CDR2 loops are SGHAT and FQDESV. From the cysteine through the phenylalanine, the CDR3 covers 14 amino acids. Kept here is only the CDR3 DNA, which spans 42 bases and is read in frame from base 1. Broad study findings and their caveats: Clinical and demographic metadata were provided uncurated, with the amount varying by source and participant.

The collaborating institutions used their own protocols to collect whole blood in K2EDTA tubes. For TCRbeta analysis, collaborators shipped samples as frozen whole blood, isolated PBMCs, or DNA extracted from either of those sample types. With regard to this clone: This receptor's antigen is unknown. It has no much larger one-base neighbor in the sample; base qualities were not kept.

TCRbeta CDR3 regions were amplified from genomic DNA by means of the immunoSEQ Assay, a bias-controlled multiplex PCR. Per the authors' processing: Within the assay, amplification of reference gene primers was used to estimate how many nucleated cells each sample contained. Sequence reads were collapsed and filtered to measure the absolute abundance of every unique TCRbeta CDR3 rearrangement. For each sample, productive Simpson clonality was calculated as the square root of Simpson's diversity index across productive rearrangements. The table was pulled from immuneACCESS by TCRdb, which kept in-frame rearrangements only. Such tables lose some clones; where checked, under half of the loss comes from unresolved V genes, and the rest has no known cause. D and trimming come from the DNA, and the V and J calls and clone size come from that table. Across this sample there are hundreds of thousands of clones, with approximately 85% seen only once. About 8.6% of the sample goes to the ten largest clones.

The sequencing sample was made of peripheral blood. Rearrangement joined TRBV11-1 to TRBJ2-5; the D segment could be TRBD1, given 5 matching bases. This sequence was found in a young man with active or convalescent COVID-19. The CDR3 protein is CASSLASGQETQYF. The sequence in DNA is TGTGCCAGCAGCTTAGCATCAGGGCAAGAGACCCAGTACTTC.